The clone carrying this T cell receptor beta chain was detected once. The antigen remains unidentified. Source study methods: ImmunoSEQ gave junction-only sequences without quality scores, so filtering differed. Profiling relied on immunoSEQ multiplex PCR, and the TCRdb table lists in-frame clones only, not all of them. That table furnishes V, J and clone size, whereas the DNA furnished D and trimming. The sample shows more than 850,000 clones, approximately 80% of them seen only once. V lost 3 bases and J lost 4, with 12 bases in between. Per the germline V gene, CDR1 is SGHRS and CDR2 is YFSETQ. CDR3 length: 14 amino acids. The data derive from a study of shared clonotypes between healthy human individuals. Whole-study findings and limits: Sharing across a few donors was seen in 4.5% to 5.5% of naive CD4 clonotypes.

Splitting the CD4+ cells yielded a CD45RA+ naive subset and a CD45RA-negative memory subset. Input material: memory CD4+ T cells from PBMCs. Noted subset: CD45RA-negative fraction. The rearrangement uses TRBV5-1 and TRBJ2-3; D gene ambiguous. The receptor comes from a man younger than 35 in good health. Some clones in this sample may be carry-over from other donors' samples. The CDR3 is CASSWDNKADTQYF. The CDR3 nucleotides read TGCGCCAGCAGCTGGGATAATAAGGCAGATACGCAGTATTTT.